These 12 T cell receptor beta chains originate from one sample sequenced in a study of blood T cell repertoires in COVID-19 (dated by TCRdb to the early 2020s). The library was obtained by the immunoSEQ multiplex PCR assay. This is the immuneACCESS table as TCRdb keeps it, with only in-frame sequences that have V and J called. A part of the clones is gone; compared with another copy, unresolved V genes explain less than half, and the rest is unexplained. For this sample there are over 200,000 clones; roughly 90% appear just once. The top ten constitute about 5% of the sample. The specimen sequenced was peripheral blood. These receptors came from a woman in her thirties or forties with acute or convalescent COVID-19.

The chain combines TRBV30 with TRBJ1-4; D is possibly TRBD1 (6 bases). Germline CDR1 and CDR2: GTSNPN and SVGIG (reference sequence). V was trimmed by 2 bases and J by 4 bases, leaving 17 bases between them. CDR3 length: 16 residues. The DNA of the CDR3 is TGTGCCTGGAGTCTCTACGGGGGGGGCCATAATGAAAAACTGTTTTTT. Translating gives CAWSLYGGGHNEKLFF.

This chain links TRBV7-2 with TRBJ1-2, with D maybe TRBD1 (6 bases). This CDR3 comprises 13 residues. V lost 5 bases and J lost 8, with 15 bases in between. Germline V gene data show CDR1 as SGHTA and CDR2 as FQGNSA. The CDR3 DNA reads as TGTGCCAGCAGCCGTGGACAGAGGGACGGCTACACCTTC. Its translation is CASSRGQRDGYTF.

The chain combines TRBV12-3 or TRBV12-4 with TRBJ1-2; a weak D match, TRBD1 (5 bases). Trimming pared 6 bases from V and 8 bases from J, leaving 13 bases between. This CDR3 has 12 amino acids. The CDR3 spells CASRAGGYGYTF. The CDR3, as DNA: TGTGCCAGCAGAGCCGGGGGATACGGCTACACCTTC.

The genes are TRBV18 and TRBJ2-5, with 9 bases identical to TRBD2. V trimming: 0 bases; J trimming: 5 bases; junction bases outside the gene matches: 10. The CDR3 extends over 17 amino acids. CDR1 KGHSH and CDR2 LQKENI come from the germline V gene. The CDR3 DNA reads as TGTGCCAGCTCACCACCGATCGCGGGGGGGACCGGTGAGACCCAGTACTTC. It is translated as CASSPPIAGGTGETQYF.

This rearrangement joins TRBV5-4 to TRBJ2-2; a weak D match, TRBD1 (5 bases). The CDR3 is 16 residues long. Trimming took off 0 bases at V and 3 bases at J, with 12 bases between the two ends. The V gene's germline CDR1 is SGHNT and CDR2 YYREEE (reference sequence). The DNA of the CDR3 is TGTGCCAGCAGCTTGGTAGTAGTCAGGGACACCGGGGAGCTGTTTTTT. This codes for CASSLVVVRDTGELFF. Complete variable domain (other parts from reference TRBV5-4 and TRBJ2-2): ETGVTQSPTHLIKTRGQQVTLRCSSQSGHNTVSWYQQALGQGPQFIFQYYREEENGRGNFPPRFSGLQFPNYSSELNVNALELDDSALYLCASSLVVVRDTGELFFGEGSRLTVL.

The chain employs TRBV29-1 and TRBJ1-2, with TRBD1 matching over 7 bases. The CDR3 length is 12 residues. Germline assignment: CDR1 SQVTM and CDR2 ANQGSEA. In DNA form, the CDR3 reads TGCAGTACCTCAGGGGGAGAACGTGGCTACACCTTC. Protein: CSTSGGERGYTF.

This rearrangement joins TRBV7-2 to TRBJ1-2; no clear D. The CDR3 is 14 amino acids. Trimming removed 8 bases at V and 6 bases at J, with 19 bases between. Germline V gene data show CDR1 as SGHTA and CDR2 as FQGNSA. The CDR3 sequence is CASHNIRGINGYTF. CDR3 sequence (DNA): TGTGCCAGCCATAATATCCGGGGTATCAATGGCTACACCTTC.

This clone was counted once. The chain is built from TRBV9 and TRBJ2-4, with TRBD1 as a possible D gene (6 bases). The ends were cut back, 3 bases at V and 0 bases at J, with 13 bases in the middle. The CDR3 contains 16 residues. CDR1 is SGDLS and CDR2 is YYNGEE in the germline V gene. The CDR3 here is CASSGRDTLAKNIQYF. Written as DNA, the CDR3 is TGTGCCAGCAGCGGCAGGGACACCTTAGCCAAAAACATTCAGTACTTC.

V usage is TRBV6-5 and J usage is TRBJ1-5; TRBD1 aligns across 8 bases. Germline loops: CDR1 MNHEY, CDR2 SVGAGI. The junction had 5 bases not matched to a gene; V was cut back by 5 bases and J by 2 bases. This CDR3 spans 15 amino acids. This CDR3 is CASSTGGYGNQPQHF. CDR3 nucleotide sequence: TGTGCCAGCAGTACAGGGGGGTATGGCAATCAGCCCCAGCATTTT.

The CDR3, as DNA: TGTGCCAGTACCCGATGGGGGGTTGGGAGCAATCAGCCCCAGCATTTT. This translates into CASTRWGVGSNQPQHF. The chain uses TRBV19 and TRBJ1-5; the D gene is possibly TRBD1 (5 bases). Germline CDR1 LNHDA, CDR2 SQIVND (reference sequence). Trimming pared 7 bases from V and 1 base from J, leaving 17 bases between. The CDR3 runs to 16 residues.

This clone occurred a few times. J is TRBJ2-7 and V is TRBV2; 7 positions match TRBD1. V trimming: 1 base; J trimming: 6 bases; junction bases outside the gene matches: 9. There are 15 residues in the CDR3. Germline values: CDR1 SNHLY, CDR2 FYNNEI. CDR3 in amino acids: CASSEEKGQAGEQYV. In DNA, the CDR3 is TGTGCCAGCAGTGAAGAAAAAGGACAGGCGGGCGAGCAGTACGTC.

The chain is built from TRBV19 and TRBJ1-1, with a possible D match to TRBD1 (6 bases). Germline CDR1 LNHDA, CDR2 SQIVND (reference sequence). The length of the CDR3 is 17 residues. V was shortened by 3 bases and J by 2 bases, with 19 bases between the two germline ends. In DNA, the CDR3 is TGTGCCAGTAGTATTGATCACACCGGGACACTTAACACTGAAGCTTTCTTT. Its protein is CASSIDHTGTLNTEAFF.